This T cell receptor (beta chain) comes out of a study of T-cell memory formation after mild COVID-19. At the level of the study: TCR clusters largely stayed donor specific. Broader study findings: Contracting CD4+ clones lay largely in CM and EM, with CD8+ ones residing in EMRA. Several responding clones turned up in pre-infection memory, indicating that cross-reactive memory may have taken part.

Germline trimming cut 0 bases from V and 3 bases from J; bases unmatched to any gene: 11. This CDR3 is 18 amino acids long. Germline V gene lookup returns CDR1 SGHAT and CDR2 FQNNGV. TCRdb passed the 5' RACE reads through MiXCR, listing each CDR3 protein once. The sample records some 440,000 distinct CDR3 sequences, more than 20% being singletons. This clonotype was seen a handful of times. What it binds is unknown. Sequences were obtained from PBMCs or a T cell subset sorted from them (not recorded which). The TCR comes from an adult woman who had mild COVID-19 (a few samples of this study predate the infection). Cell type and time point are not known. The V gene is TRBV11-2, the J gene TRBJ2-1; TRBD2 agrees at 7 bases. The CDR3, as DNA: TGTGCCAGCAGCTTAGACCTTGTGGTAGCGGGTTACTACAATGAGCAGTTCTTC. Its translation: CASSLDLVVAGYYNEQFF.